The sequence of this TCR beta chain was determined in a study of blood T cell repertoires in COVID-19. Looking at the study overall: The United States, Italy and Spain were the sources of the acute and convalescent COVID-19 samples. Nucleic acid was either cDNA or gDNA, and it came from T cells, B-cell-depleted T cells, or PBMCs.

V gave up 4 bases and J gave up 7 bases, with 9 bases separating them. CDR1 SGHDT and CDR2 YYEEEE come from the germline V gene. The length of the CDR3 is 12 residues. Per the original data handling: Amplification of reference gene primers was used by the study to estimate nucleated cell counts. Here immunoSEQ multiplex PCR was the method, and the copy in TCRdb shows in-frame clones only, minus some. V and J calls and clone size are copied from that table; D and trimming were computed from the DNA. Of around 110,000 clones in the sample, approximately 83% were seen once. The chain carries TRBV5-6 and TRBJ1-5, with D possibly TRBD1 on 5 matching bases. This receptor was identified in a woman aged 70-85 years with acute or convalescent COVID-19. The sample taken for sequencing was peripheral blood. CDR3 DNA sequence: TGTGCCAGCAGCAACAAGGGGCAGCCCCAGCATTTT. Protein sequence: CASSNKGQPQHF.